What follows is one T cell receptor beta chain and its context. TCRdb's copy holds only in-frame clones and misses some; the assay was immunoSEQ multiplex PCR. The sample carries about 73,000 clones, approximately 95% recorded once. This sample was taken from a study of cytomegalovirus exposure and HLA in healthy donors. From germline, CDR1 is LNHDA and CDR2 SQIVND (reference sequence). CDR3 length: 14 residues. The V end was cut by 7 bases, the J end by 3 bases, with 14 bases between. The sample was PBMCs. The chain couples TRBV19 to TRBJ2-3, with D unresolved. This receptor was obtained from a man aged 18 to 30 in good health and CMV-seronegative. The CDR3 loop reads CASKPTPRTDTQYF. The CDR3 DNA sequence: TGTGCCAGTAAACCAACGCCGAGGACAGATACGCAGTATTTT.